The rows below give T cell receptor beta chains drawn from one sample of a study of blood T cells in healthy people across ages. TCRdb independently ran MiXCR on the 5' RACE reads; one entry per CDR3 protein. The sample shows some 800,000 distinct CDR3 sequences, just under 25% of them seen only once. A further study also used this sample, focusing on T cells of mothers and their children.

What was sequenced was blood. The receptors here all came from a boy aged 5 to 17 in good health. CDR3s include the opening cysteine and the closing phenylalanine or tryptophan. A D gene is named only where the DNA matches it firmly. Size tells how often a clone was seen (once, few, many) or the class of an expanded clone, and some rows leave it out.

J gene: TRBJ2-1
clone size: few
D gene: -
V gene: TRBV5-1
CDR3 DNA: TGCGCCAGCAGCTTGGAGGGCAGCAGCTCCTACAATGAGCAGTTCTTC
CDR3 protein: CASSLEGSSSYNEQFF

J gene: TRBJ2-7
clone size: few
D gene: TRBD2
V gene: TRBV20-1
CDR3 DNA: TGCAGTGCTGAACTAGCGGGAGCTTCCTACGAGCAGTACTTC
CDR3 protein: CSAELAGASYEQYF

J gene: TRBJ2-5
clone size: few
D gene: TRBD1
V gene: TRBV4-3
CDR3 DNA: TGCGCCAGCAGCCAAGACCGCGGACAGGGGCCGTTCTTC
CDR3 protein: CASSQDRGQGPFF

J gene: TRBJ1-1
clone size: -
D gene: -
V gene: TRBV28
CDR3 DNA: TGTGCCAGCAGTTTATCGCGGGCAGGTAACACTGAAGCTTTCTTT
CDR3 protein: CASSLSRAGNTEAFF

J gene: TRBJ2-1
clone size: few
D gene: TRBD2
V gene: TRBV6-5
CDR3 DNA: TGTGCCAGCAGTTACTCTTCCGGACTAGCGAGTAATGAGCAGTTCTTC
CDR3 protein: CASSYSSGLASNEQFF

J gene: TRBJ1-1
clone size: -
D gene: -
V gene: TRBV4-3
CDR3 DNA: TGCGCCAGCAGCCAAAGTCTTGGACGGAACACTGAAGCTTTCTTT
CDR3 protein: CASSQSLGRNTEAFF

J gene: TRBJ2-3
clone size: -
D gene: -
V gene: TRBV7-9
CDR3 DNA: TGTGCCAGCAGCACCAGCGGGACAACAGATACGCAGTATTTT
CDR3 protein: CASSTSGTTDTQYF

J gene: TRBJ2-1
clone size: -
D gene: TRBD1
V gene: TRBV6-4
CDR3 DNA: TGTGCCAGCAGTGCACAGGGGACATCCTACAATGAGCAGTTCTTC
CDR3 protein: CASSAQGTSYNEQFF

J gene: TRBJ2-5
clone size: -
D gene: -
V gene: TRBV4-1
CDR3 DNA: TGCGCCAGCAGCCAAGATCCTGGGTTCGGTGAGACCCAGTACTTC
CDR3 protein: CASSQDPGFGETQYF

J gene: TRBJ2-3
clone size: few
D gene: -
V gene: TRBV4-1
CDR3 DNA: TGCGCCAGCAGCTTACAGGAGGGGAGAGATACGCAGTATTTT
CDR3 protein: CASSLQEGRDTQYF

J gene: TRBJ1-1
clone size: -
D gene: TRBD1
V gene: TRBV7-2
CDR3 DNA: TGTGCCAGCAGCTCATACAGGGGAGGAACTGAAGCTTTCTTT
CDR3 protein: CASSSYRGGTEAFF

J gene: TRBJ2-7
clone size: -
D gene: TRBD2
V gene: TRBV15
CDR3 DNA: TGTGCCACCAGCAGAAGTGGGAGCGGGAACGAGCAGTACTTC
CDR3 protein: CATSRSGSGNEQYF

J gene: TRBJ2-7
clone size: -
D gene: TRBD1
V gene: TRBV28
CDR3 DNA: TGTGCCAGCAGCATTGGGGGGACAGGGATTCACGAGCAGTACTTC
CDR3 protein: CASSIGGTGIHEQYF

J gene: TRBJ2-7
clone size: -
D gene: -
V gene: TRBV5-1
CDR3 DNA: TGCGCCAGCAGCTTTTTCGGGGACGAGCAGTACTTC
CDR3 protein: CASSFFGDEQYF

J gene: TRBJ1-5
clone size: -
D gene: TRBD1
V gene: TRBV27
CDR3 DNA: TGTGCCAGCAGTTTAGGACAGGGTACTCAGCCCCAGCATTTT
CDR3 protein: CASSLGQGTQPQHF

J gene: TRBJ1-4
clone size: -
D gene: TRBD1
V gene: TRBV4-3
CDR3 DNA: TGCGCCAGCAGCCCTTCACGGACAGGGGGCGTCGCAACTAATGAAAAACTGTTTTTT
CDR3 protein: CASSPSRTGGVATNEKLFF

J gene: TRBJ2-1
clone size: few
D gene: TRBD2
V gene: TRBV12-5
CDR3 DNA: TGTGCTAGTGGTTTTGGGTCCCTAGCGGGGGGGCTCCGCAATGAGCAGTTCTTC
CDR3 protein: CASGFGSLAGGLRNEQFF

J gene: TRBJ2-7
clone size: -
D gene: -
V gene: TRBV3-1
CDR3 DNA: TGTGCCAGCAGCCCAGAACGGGCCTACGAGCAGTACTTC
CDR3 protein: CASSPERAYEQYF

J gene: TRBJ2-7
clone size: -
D gene: -
V gene: TRBV4-3
CDR3 DNA: TGCGCCAGCAGCCAAGTTGGGGGGCCCGACGAGCAGTACTTC
CDR3 protein: CASSQVGGPDEQYF

J gene: TRBJ2-2
clone size: -
D gene: -
V gene: TRBV29-1
CDR3 DNA: TGCAGCGTTGCGGTGAAGGTGGAGCTGTTTTTT
CDR3 protein: CSVAVKVELFF

J gene: TRBJ2-3
clone size: -
D gene: TRBD1
V gene: TRBV12-3/TRBV12-4
CDR3 DNA: TGTGCCAGCAGTCCAGACAGGGTCCAGTATTTT
CDR3 protein: CASSPDRVQYF

J gene: TRBJ2-3
clone size: -
D gene: -
V gene: TRBV6-1
CDR3 DNA: TGTGCCACAGGCCGCTTGACGTTTAGCACAGATACGCAGTATTTT
CDR3 protein: CATGRLTFSTDTQYF

J gene: TRBJ2-1
clone size: -
D gene: TRBD1
V gene: TRBV6-5
CDR3 DNA: TGTGCCAGCAGTTACGAGGGGGCTTTGCTTAATGAGCAGTTCTTC
CDR3 protein: CASSYEGALLNEQFF

J gene: TRBJ2-3
clone size: -
D gene: -
V gene: TRBV29-1
CDR3 DNA: TGCAGCGTTGGCGGTGGAGATACGCAGTATTTT
CDR3 protein: CSVGGGDTQYF

J gene: TRBJ1-4
clone size: -
D gene: -
V gene: TRBV27
CDR3 DNA: TGTGCCAGCAGGTATCAGGGTGTCCATGGCAACGCTAATGAAAAACTGTTTTTT
CDR3 protein: CASRYQGVHGNANEKLFF

J gene: TRBJ2-7
clone size: -
D gene: TRBD1
V gene: TRBV20-1
CDR3 DNA: TGCAGTGCTCTCCTGAGGGGACAGGGACGGTACGAGCAGTACTTC
CDR3 protein: CSALLRGQGRYEQYF

J gene: TRBJ1-2
clone size: -
D gene: -
V gene: TRBV5-1
CDR3 DNA: TGCGCCAGCAGCTTGTCGGCCCGCTATGGCTACACCTTC
CDR3 protein: CASSLSARYGYTF

J gene: TRBJ1-2
clone size: once
D gene: TRBD1
V gene: TRBV7-9
CDR3 DNA: TGTGCCAGCAGCTCCAGTCCGGGACAGAGCAATGGCTACACCTTC
CDR3 protein: CASSSSPGQSNGYTF

J gene: TRBJ1-2
clone size: -
D gene: TRBD1
V gene: TRBV3-1
CDR3 DNA: TGTGCCAGTGGGAGAGGGGGCCTTGGAGACTATGGCTACACCTTC
CDR3 protein: CASGRGGLGDYGYTF

J gene: TRBJ1-4
clone size: -
D gene: -
V gene: TRBV20-1
CDR3 DNA: TGCAGTGCTAGACGGGACGGCAATGAAAAACTGTTTTTT
CDR3 protein: CSARRDGNEKLFF

J gene: TRBJ2-7
clone size: -
D gene: -
V gene: TRBV6-5
CDR3 DNA: TGTGCCAGCAGTTCCCCCCGCAACTACGAGCAGTACTTC
CDR3 protein: CASSSPRNYEQYF

J gene: TRBJ2-7
clone size: -
D gene: -
V gene: TRBV6-5
CDR3 DNA: TGTGCCAGCAGACCTAGGGGCGCAACTAGGGAGCAGTACTTC
CDR3 protein: CASRPRGATREQYF

J gene: TRBJ2-7
clone size: -
D gene: TRBD1
V gene: TRBV5-1
CDR3 DNA: TGCGCCAGCAGCTTGTCTCCGGGACAGGGAATTTACGAGCAGTACTTC
CDR3 protein: CASSLSPGQGIYEQYF

J gene: TRBJ1-2
clone size: -
D gene: -
V gene: TRBV19
CDR3 DNA: TGTGCCAGTAGAAACCAGGGATCGGACTATGGCTACACCTTC
CDR3 protein: CASRNQGSDYGYTF

J gene: TRBJ2-4
clone size: few
D gene: TRBD2
V gene: TRBV11-1
CDR3 DNA: TGTGCCAGCAGCTTATCCGGGACTAGCGGGAGGGCCGGAATTCAGTACTTC
CDR3 protein: CASSLSGTSGRAGIQYF

J gene: TRBJ2-7
clone size: -
D gene: -
V gene: TRBV20-1
CDR3 DNA: TGCAGTGCTAGACTCCTTGTGAGGGCGAAGGAGCAGTACTTC
CDR3 protein: CSARLLVRAKEQYF

J gene: TRBJ2-2
clone size: -
D gene: TRBD2
V gene: TRBV6-2/TRBV6-3
CDR3 DNA: TGTGCCAGCAGGTCCGGGAGGGTAGGCACCGGGGAGCTGTTTTTT
CDR3 protein: CASRSGRVGTGELFF

J gene: TRBJ1-1
clone size: -
D gene: TRBD1
V gene: TRBV27
CDR3 DNA: TGTGCCAGCAGTTCGACGACAGGGACCACTGAAGCTTTCTTT
CDR3 protein: CASSSTTGTTEAFF

J gene: TRBJ2-3
clone size: -
D gene: -
V gene: TRBV7-2
CDR3 DNA: TGTGCCAGCAGCTTACATCTGGATACGCAGTATTTT
CDR3 protein: CASSLHLDTQYF

J gene: TRBJ1-1
clone size: few
D gene: TRBD1
V gene: TRBV7-2
CDR3 DNA: TGTGCCAGCAGCTTAGCTTGGAGGAGGGGACAGGGATTGAACACTGAAGCTTTCTTT
CDR3 protein: CASSLAWRRGQGLNTEAFF

J gene: TRBJ1-5
clone size: few
D gene: -
V gene: TRBV4-3
CDR3 DNA: TGCGCCAGCAGCCAAGAACGGGGGCTAGGGCCCCAGCATTTT
CDR3 protein: CASSQERGLGPQHF

J gene: TRBJ1-3
clone size: -
D gene: -
V gene: TRBV29-1
CDR3 DNA: TGCAGCGCCGGGGTTTCCTCTGGAAACACCATATATTTT
CDR3 protein: CSAGVSSGNTIYF

J gene: TRBJ1-6
clone size: -
D gene: TRBD1
V gene: TRBV7-6
CDR3 DNA: TGTGCCAGCAGCCTCCCCCGGGACAGCTATCGGAATTCACCCCTCCACTTT
CDR3 protein: CASSLPRDSYRNSPLHF

J gene: TRBJ2-4
clone size: few
D gene: TRBD1
V gene: TRBV12-3/TRBV12-4
CDR3 DNA: TGTGCCAGCAGTTCAACAGGGGTATTTGCCAAAAACATTCAGTACTTC
CDR3 protein: CASSSTGVFAKNIQYF

J gene: TRBJ2-1
clone size: -
D gene: -
V gene: TRBV14
CDR3 DNA: TGTGCCAGCAGCGGGGAGATGTGGGGGCGATTTTTCAATGAGCAGTTCTTC
CDR3 protein: CASSGEMWGRFFNEQFF

J gene: TRBJ2-7
clone size: -
D gene: TRBD1
V gene: TRBV4-1
CDR3 DNA: TGCGCCAGCAGCCGGAACCCGGGACAGGCGTCCTACGAGCAGTACTTC
CDR3 protein: CASSRNPGQASYEQYF

J gene: TRBJ2-1
clone size: -
D gene: -
V gene: TRBV7-9
CDR3 DNA: TGTGCCAGCAGCTTAGTGGCCGGGGGTGATTACTACAATGAGCAGTTCTTC
CDR3 protein: CASSLVAGGDYYNEQFF

J gene: TRBJ1-1
clone size: few
D gene: -
V gene: TRBV6-5
CDR3 DNA: TGTGCCAACAGTTACTACGGGGCTGAAGCTTTCTTT
CDR3 protein: CANSYYGAEAFF

J gene: TRBJ2-1
clone size: -
D gene: TRBD1
V gene: TRBV5-1
CDR3 DNA: TGCGCCAGCAGCTTGGGACGACAGGGTCACAATGAGCAGTTCTTC
CDR3 protein: CASSLGRQGHNEQFF

J gene: TRBJ2-1
clone size: -
D gene: -
V gene: TRBV24-1
CDR3 DNA: TGTGCCACCAGTGTTGAGCGAGAAGGGTTCTACAATGAGCAGTTCTTC
CDR3 protein: CATSVEREGFYNEQFF

J gene: TRBJ2-1
clone size: -
D gene: -
V gene: TRBV19
CDR3 DNA: TGTGCCAGTAGTATAGGAGAGGAGCAGTTCTTC
CDR3 protein: CASSIGEEQFF

J gene: TRBJ2-3
clone size: many
D gene: -
V gene: TRBV3-1
CDR3 DNA: TGTGCCAGCAGCCAACGGGGCGCAGATACGCAGTATTTT
CDR3 protein: CASSQRGADTQYF

J gene: TRBJ1-2
clone size: few
D gene: -
V gene: TRBV2
CDR3 DNA: TGTGCCAGCAGTGAGGGACCCCTTGGCTACACCTTC
CDR3 protein: CASSEGPLGYTF

J gene: TRBJ1-2
clone size: -
D gene: TRBD1
V gene: TRBV7-9
CDR3 DNA: TGTGCCAGCAGCCTACCGACAGGGAATGGCTACACCTTC
CDR3 protein: CASSLPTGNGYTF

J gene: TRBJ2-1
clone size: -
D gene: -
V gene: TRBV20-1
CDR3 DNA: TGCAGTGCTAGTGGGGGGAGCAAGGATGAGCAGTTCTTC
CDR3 protein: CSASGGSKDEQFF

J gene: TRBJ2-1
clone size: few
D gene: TRBD2
V gene: TRBV28
CDR3 DNA: TGTGCCAGCACGGCGGGGGGCCCACTCGGTGGGCAGTTCTTC
CDR3 protein: CASTAGGPLGGQFF